This TCR beta chain was retrieved from a study of cytomegalovirus exposure and HLA in healthy donors. It was healthy bone marrow donors who served as donors. The V gene end was trimmed by 2 bases and the J gene end by 7 bases; junction bases not matched to a gene: 3. This CDR3 comprises 15 residues. Germline assignment: CDR1 MGHRA and CDR2 YSYEKL. The PCR made use of 60 Vbeta and 13 Jbeta primers. Only in-frame clones appear in the TCRdb table, and some are missing; sequencing was by immunoSEQ multiplex PCR. The sample table includes some 76,000 clones. Study outcomes and limitations: Exclusion as indistinguishable affected some V segments, including TRBV6-2 and TRBV6-3.

Details on this clone: Its antigen is as yet unknown.

The sample consisted of PBMCs. This TCR was sampled from a female donor in good health and CMV-seropositive. J is TRBJ1-4 and V is TRBV4-1; 11 bases line up with TRBD1. CDR3 sequence: CASSQTGQGGEKLFF. In nucleotides, the CDR3 is TGCGCCAGCAGCCAAACGGGACAGGGGGGTGAAAAACTGTTTTTT.